The clone carrying this T cell receptor beta chain was observed at least ten times. Its antigen is unknown. These data originate in a study of identical twins. Study results and limitations: Conclusions relied on cross-sectional statistical analysis, not following the same donors.

The CDR3 length is 15 residues. CDR1 and CDR2 from the germline V gene are SGHDT and YYEEEE. The germline V and J ends were trimmed by 0 bases and 2 bases, with 9 bases remaining between them. cDNA carried unique molecular identifiers, and a universal primer site was added by template switching. TCRdb analysed the 5' RACE reads with MiXCR anew, one entry per CDR3 protein. The repertoire consists of about 700,000 distinct CDR3 sequences, with approximately 6% occurring once and the leading ten covering approximately 2%. The source is a young man in good health. The sequenced sample was naive T cells sorted from blood. The chain joins TRBV5-6 to TRBJ1-5; D is unresolved. The CDR3 region has the DNA TGTGCCAGCAGCTTGGGGGGTCTTGGCAATCAGCCCCAGCATTTT. It encodes CASSLGGLGNQPQHF.